Presented here are 18 T cell receptor beta chains from one specimen sequenced in a study of Graves' ophthalmopathy and Graves' hyperthyroidism. CDR3 regions of TCR beta were amplified from RNA transcripts. HTBI-primed RT-PCR formed the first round, and a multiplex PCR formed the second. TCRdb analysed the multiplex PCR reads with MiXCR anew, one entry per CDR3 protein. The sample shows 500,000 to 600,000 distinct CDR3 sequences, just under 40% of them seen only once. Sample: peripheral blood or thyroid tissue (not recorded which). The receptor source for this set is an adult man with Graves' hyperthyroidism.

A word on this clonotype: Given a much more abundant clone one base away, this may be a read error. The chain uses TRBV13 and TRBJ1-1; D gene unclear. This CDR3 is built from 15 residues. Per the germline V gene, CDR1 is PRHDT and CDR2 is FYEKMQ (reference sequence). The CDR3 bases are TGCGCCAGCAGCTCCACAGCTAAGATGATCACTGAAGCTTTCTTT. It specifies CASSSTAKMITEAFF.

This clonotype appeared many times. V usage is TRBV20-1 and J usage is TRBJ2-2; a weak D match, TRBD2 (6 bases). Per germline, CDR1 DFQATT and CDR2 SNEGSKA (reference sequence). The V gene lost 0 bases and the J gene lost 2 bases, with 10 bases spanning the gap. The CDR3 contains 15 residues. CDR3 DNA sequence: TGCAGTGCTAGAGATGGTGCGGGAAACACCGGGGAGCTGTTTTTT. This translates into CSARDGAGNTGELFF.

There are many counts of this clonotype. This CDR3 reads CASSLLPTGANQPQHF. Written as DNA, the CDR3 is TGTGCCAGCAGTTTACTCCCGACAGGAGCGAATCAGCCCCAGCATTTT. This rearrangement joins TRBV12-3 or TRBV12-4 to TRBJ1-5, with TRBD1 as a possible D gene (6 bases). CDR3 length: 16 amino acids. Deletions cut 2 bases from V and 4 bases from J, with 15 bases between.

This clonotype was seen at least ten times. The chain combines TRBV2 with TRBJ1-1, with 7 bases identical to TRBD1. CDR1 is SNHLY, CDR2 FYNNEI, per germline. The CDR3 sequence is 13 residues long. V was clipped by 8 bases and J by 2 bases; unmatched bases: 5. CDR3: CASQGQINTEAFF. CDR3 coding DNA: TGTGCCAGCCAGGGACAGATCAACACTGAAGCTTTCTTT. The full variable domain, with the rest looked up from reference TRBV2 and TRBJ1-1, is EPEVTQTPSHQVTQMGQEVILRCVPISNHLYFYWYRQILGQKVEFLVSFYNNEISEKSEIFDDQFSVERPDGSNFTLKIRSTKLEDSAMYFCASQGQINTEAFFGQGTRLTVV.

This chain connects TRBV29-1 to TRBJ2-3, with 8 nucleotides matching TRBD1. V was pared by 8 bases and J by 2 bases, with 9 bases of the junction left unmatched. The CDR3 spans 14 residues. Germline V lookup: CDR1 SQVTM, CDR2 ANQGSEA. This chain's CDR3 is CSQPPDRVTDTQYF. DNA for the CDR3: TGCAGCCAACCCCCGGACAGGGTCACAGATACGCAGTATTTT.

This clonotype was seen a few times. Its ends do not fully match the called genes, so a read error is possible. The chain couples TRBV24-1 to TRBJ2-5; 10 positions match TRBD2. The CDR3 is 14 residues long. CDR1 is KGHDR, CDR2 SFDVKD, per germline. CDR3 sequence reads: CATSDGLLAGHEFF. CDR3 bases: TGTGCCACCAGTGATGGTTTACTAGCGGGGCATGAGTTCTTC.

V gene TRBV20-1 combines with J gene TRBJ2-3; no firm D call. This CDR3 region has 10 residues. The germline V and J ends were trimmed by 6 bases and 3 bases, with 4 bases remaining between them. The germline CDR1 and CDR2 sequences are DFQATT and SNEGSKA (reference sequence). CDR3 nucleotides: TGCAGTGCACAGACAGATACGCAGTATTTT. It encodes CSAQTDTQYF.

This clonotype was seen at least ten times. The chain combines TRBV7-9 with TRBJ1-6, with a weak D call TRBD1 (5 bases). V gave up 5 bases and J gave up 9 bases, with 17 bases separating them. This CDR3 has 15 residues. Germline CDR1 SEHNR, CDR2 FQNEAQ (reference sequence). The CDR3: CASSPDLQGRSPLHF. CDR3 in DNA: TGTGCCAGCAGCCCCGACCTGCAGGGCCGTTCACCCCTCCACTTT. Variable domain in full (rest from reference TRBV7-9 and TRBJ1-6): DTGVSQNPRHKITKRGQNVTFRCDPISEHNRLYWYRQTLGQGPEFLTYFQNEAQLEKSRLLSDRFSAERPKGSFSTLEIQRTEQGDSAMYLCASSPDLQGRSPLHFGNGTRLTVT.

This clonotype was recorded once. The genes are TRBV7-6 and TRBJ2-1; the D is unclear. Per the germline V gene, CDR1 is SGHVS and CDR2 is FNYEAQ. The V gene lost 5 bases and the J gene lost 6 bases, with 14 bases spanning the gap. CDR3 length: 14 residues. This CDR3 is CASSLPLIGNEQFF. The CDR3 DNA reads TGTGCCAGCAGCCTACCACTAATAGGCAATGAGCAGTTCTTC.

In its sample, this clonotype was seen a few times. The chain has TRBV7-3 and TRBJ1-3, with 8 bases lining up with TRBD1. Trimming took 5 bases from V and 3 from J; bases not matched to a gene: 12. This CDR3 is 17 amino acids long. Germline assignment: CDR1 SGHTA and CDR2 FQGTGA. The CDR3 DNA reads as TGTGCCAGCAGCGCGGAACTAACAGGGGGACTTGGAAACACCATATATTTT. It yields the protein CASSAELTGGLGNTIYF.

This clonotype has a count of ten or more. The chain couples TRBV13 to TRBJ2-5; 12 positions match TRBD2. The CDR3 has 17 amino acids. Per germline, CDR1 PRHDT and CDR2 FYEKMQ (reference sequence). The trim removed 5 bases at V and 0 bases at J, leaving 7 bases unmatched. The CDR3 here is CASSAGLAGHYQETQYF. The DNA for the CDR3 is TGTGCCAGCAGCGCGGGACTAGCGGGCCACTACCAAGAGACCCAGTACTTC.

The chain is built from TRBV6-5 and TRBJ2-7; TRBD1 matches at 9 bases. Germline V gene lookup returns CDR1 MNHEY and CDR2 SVGAGI. This CDR3 region has 15 residues. The V segment lost 5 bases and the J segment 2 bases; nucleotides outside the gene matches: 7. The CDR3 region is CASSERTGAAYEQYF. CDR3 in DNA: TGTGCCAGCAGTGAAAGGACAGGGGCTGCCTACGAGCAGTACTTC.

This clonotype was picked up a small number of times. The V gene is TRBV7-8, the J gene TRBJ2-7; perhaps TRBD2 as D (6 bases). The end of the DNA fits TRBJ2-1 better, so the J call may be wrong. Germline V gene lookup returns CDR1 SGHVS and CDR2 FQNEAQ. The CDR3 is 16 amino acids. The CDR3 sequence: CASSSFGTPPYNEQFF. Written as DNA, the CDR3 is TGTGCCAGCAGCTCTTTCGGGACTCCACCCTACAATGAGCAGTTCTTC.

The chain couples TRBV9 to TRBJ2-7; the match to TRBD2 covers 11 bases. Germline trimming cut 4 bases from V and 9 bases from J; bases unmatched to any gene: 9. The germline CDR1 and CDR2 sequences are SGDLS and YYNGEE. The CDR3 is 14 residues long. CDR3 residues: CASSPGASGRWQYF. In nucleotides, the CDR3 is TGTGCCAGCAGCCCAGGGGCTAGCGGGAGGTGGCAGTACTTC.

The CDR3, as DNA: TGTGCCAGCAGCTTAGGGTGGGGAGAGACCCAGCATTTT. As protein: CASSLGWGETQHF. The rearrangement uses TRBV7-6 and TRBJ1-5, with D unresolved. V was trimmed by 1 base and J by 11 bases, leaving 12 bases between them. Germline CDR1 reads SGHVS; CDR2 reads FNYEAQ. The length of the CDR3 is 13 residues.

This rearrangement joins TRBV12-3 or TRBV12-4 to TRBJ1-3; maybe TRBD1 (5 bases). V gave up 5 bases and J gave up 3 bases, with 14 bases separating them. CDR3 length: 15 amino acids. The CDR3 loop reads CASSIIQGLGNTIYF. CDR3 DNA: TGTGCCAGCAGTATCATCCAGGGACTTGGAAACACCATATATTTT.

V and J are TRBV10-3 and TRBJ1-1; tentative D call: TRBD1 (5 bases). Trimming removed 6 bases at V and 6 bases at J, with 17 bases between. The germline gives CDR1 ENHRY, CDR2 SYGVKD. The CDR3 consists of 14 residues. In nucleotides, the CDR3 is TGTGCCATCAGATCCGGGACGGCGGACGCTGAAGCTTTCTTT. This codes for CAIRSGTADAEAFF.

This clonotype was recorded many times. The rearrangement uses TRBV19 and TRBJ2-2; tentatively, D is TRBD2 (6 bases). CDR3 size: 15 residues. In germline, CDR1 is LNHDA, CDR2 SQIVND (reference sequence). Trimming shortened V by 3 bases and J by 5 bases, and 13 bases separated the two germline ends. The CDR3 spells CASSMDGGRTGELFF. CDR3 DNA: TGTGCCAGTAGTATGGATGGGGGGAGGACCGGGGAGCTGTTTTTT.